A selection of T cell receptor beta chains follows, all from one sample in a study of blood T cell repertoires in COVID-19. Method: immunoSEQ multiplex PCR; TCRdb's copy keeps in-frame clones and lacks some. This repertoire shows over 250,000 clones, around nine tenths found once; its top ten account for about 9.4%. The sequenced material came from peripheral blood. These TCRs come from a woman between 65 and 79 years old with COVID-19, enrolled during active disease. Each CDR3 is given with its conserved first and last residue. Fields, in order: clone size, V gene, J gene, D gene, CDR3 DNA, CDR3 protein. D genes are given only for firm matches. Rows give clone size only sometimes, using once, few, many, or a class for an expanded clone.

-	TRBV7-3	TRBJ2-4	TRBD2	TGTGCCAGCAGCTTACAGTCTAGCGGGGAGGGGGACATTCAGTACTTC	CASSLQSSGEGDIQYF
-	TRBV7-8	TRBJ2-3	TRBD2	TGTGCCAGCAGCGCAGGACTAGCGGGAGCTGTGAGGACAGATACGCAGTATTTT	CASSAGLAGAVRTDTQYF
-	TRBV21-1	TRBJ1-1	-	TGTGCCAGCAGCAAAGAGTTTCAGGGGCCATACCTCACTGAAGCTTTCTTT	CASSKEFQGPYLTEAFF
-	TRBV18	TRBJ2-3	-	TGTGCCAGCTCACCACCGATAGCAGGGCTGGGAGATACGCAGTATTTT	CASSPPIAGLGDTQYF
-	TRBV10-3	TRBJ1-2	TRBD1	TGTGCCATCAGGTACCGGGACAGGGGGCCATTCTATGGCTACACCTTC	CAIRYRDRGPFYGYTF
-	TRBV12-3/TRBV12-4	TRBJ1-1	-	TGTGCCAGCAGTTTCGATCGTGAGTATGAAGCTTTCTTT	CASSFDREYEAFF
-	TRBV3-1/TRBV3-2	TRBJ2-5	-	TGTGCCAGCAGCTCTCGCTTCGGGAAAGAGACCCAGTACTTC	CASSSRFGKETQYF
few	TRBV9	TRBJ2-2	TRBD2	TGTGCCAGCAGCGTATCCCTAGCGGGTACCGGGGAGCTGTTTTTT	CASSVSLAGTGELFF
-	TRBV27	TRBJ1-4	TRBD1	TGTGCCAGCAGTCTACAGGGGGCGCGGGGAAAACTGTTTTTT	CASSLQGARGKLFF
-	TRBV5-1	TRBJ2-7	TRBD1	TGCGCCAGCAGCTTGGTACAGGGGGCTATCTACGAGCAGTACTTC	CASSLVQGAIYEQYF
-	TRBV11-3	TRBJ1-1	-	TGTGCCAGCAGCTTAGAGGCTCGCACTGAAGCTTTCTTT	CASSLEARTEAFF
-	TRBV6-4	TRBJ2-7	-	TGTGCCAGCAAGAGGGATCTTAATGGCGTTGGCGAGCAGTACTTC	CASKRDLNGVGEQYF
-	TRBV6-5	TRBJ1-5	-	TGTGCCAGCAGTTACTCCGGGTTCAATCAGCCCCAGCATTTT	CASSYSGFNQPQHF
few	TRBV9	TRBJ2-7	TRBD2	TGTGCCAGCAGCGTAGACGGGAGGGTGTGGGAGCAGTACTTC	CASSVDGRVWEQYF
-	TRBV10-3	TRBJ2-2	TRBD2	TGTGCCATCAGTGAGTCTCGACTAGCGGGAGGACACACCGGGGAGCTGTTTTTT	CAISESRLAGGHTGELFF
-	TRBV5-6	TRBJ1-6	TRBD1	TGTGCCAGCAGCTACAGGACAGGGATAAATTCACCCCTCCACTTT	CASSYRTGINSPLHF
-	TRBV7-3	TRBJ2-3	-	TGTGCCAGCAGCTTAGGAGGGAGAGATACGCAGTATTTT	CASSLGGRDTQYF
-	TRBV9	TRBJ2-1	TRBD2	TGTGCCAGCAGCTCAACTAGCGGGAGGCCCTACAATGAGCAGTTCTTC	CASSSTSGRPYNEQFF
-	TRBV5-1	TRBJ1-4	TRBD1	TGCGCCAGCAGCCCGGTGCCGGACAGGAATGAAAAACTGTTTTTT	CASSPVPDRNEKLFF
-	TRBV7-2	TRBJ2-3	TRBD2	TGTGCCAGCAGCTTAGATCGGGGGAGGGCAGATACGCAGTATTTT	CASSLDRGRADTQYF